Presented here are 27 T cell receptor beta chains from one specimen sequenced in a study of CD8 T cells in Susac syndrome. The authors reverse transcribed roughly 0.5 to 1 ug RNA with random hexamers. TCRdb used MiXCR to reprocess the immunoSEQ multiplex PCR reads, holding one entry per CDR3 protein. The data hold about 300,000 distinct CDR3 sequences, with about 82% observed a single time. Source material: CD8+ T cells from PBMCs. All receptors derive from a human donor with multiple sclerosis.

This clonotype was observed a single time. This chain links TRBV6-2 or TRBV6-3 with TRBJ1-2; possibly TRBD1 for D (6 bases). This CDR3 comprises 15 residues. Germline V gene data show CDR1 as MNHEY and CDR2 as SVGEGT. V was pared by 4 bases and J by 0 bases, with 12 bases between. CDR3 sequence: CASSSSDRANYGYTF. CDR3 sequence (DNA): TGTGCCAGCAGTTCCTCGGACAGAGCTAACTATGGCTACACCTTC.

The gene calls are TRBV23-1 and TRBJ1-5; TRBD1 matches 9 bases. TRBV23-1 is an ORF, with its function uncertain. This CDR3 has 17 amino acids. V dropped 0 bases and J dropped 3; count of bases not matched to a gene: 6. CDR3 sequence: CASSQSPDRGANQPQHF. The CDR3 nucleotides read TGCGCCAGCAGTCAATCCCCGGACAGGGGAGCCAATCAGCCCCAGCATTTT.

The chain employs TRBV11-2 and TRBJ2-6; no clear D. The V end lost 0 bases, the J end lost 4 bases, and 4 bases lay between the germline ends. The germline CDR1 and CDR2 sequences are SGHAT and FQNNGV. There are 14 residues in the CDR3. The CDR3 sequence is CASSLESGANVLTF. CDR3 in DNA: TGTGCCAGCAGCTTAGAGTCCGGGGCCAACGTCCTGACTTTC.

The chain couples TRBV7-9 to TRBJ2-7; D is ambiguous. Germline CDR1 SEHNR, CDR2 FQNEAQ (reference sequence). With 7 bases removed from V and 2 bases from J, the gap between germline ends came to 15 bases. The CDR3 runs to 14 residues. This CDR3 is CASTPPAQAYEQYF. CDR3 DNA sequence: TGTGCCAGCACCCCACCTGCCCAGGCCTACGAGCAGTACTTC.

The rearrangement joins TRBV9 to TRBJ2-1, with D possibly matching TRBD2 (5 bases). The CDR3 loop spans 13 amino acids. V was shortened by 4 bases and J by 6 bases, with 11 bases between the two germline ends. Germline loops: CDR1 SGDLS, CDR2 YYNGEE. The CDR3 region is CASSPGAGNEQFF. CDR3 coding DNA: TGTGCCAGCAGCCCGGGCGCGGGCAATGAGCAGTTCTTC.

Notes on this clonotype: A much bigger clone sits one base away, suggesting this may be a read error. The chain carries TRBV7-9 and TRBJ1-5, with no clear D. The V gene lost 2 bases and the J gene lost 3 bases, with 2 bases spanning the gap. Germline values: CDR1 SEHNR, CDR2 FQNEAQ (reference sequence). The CDR3 has 12 amino acids. The CDR3 loop is CASSLNNQPQHF. CDR3 bases: TGTGCCAGCAGCTTAAACAATCAGCCCCAGCATTTT.

This rearrangement joins TRBV5-6 to TRBJ2-2, with D perhaps TRBD1 (5 bases). V was clipped by 0 bases and J by 1 base, with 16 bases between them. Germline V CDR1 and CDR2: SGHDT, YYEEEE. CDR3 length: 18 amino acids. The DNA of the CDR3 is TGTGCCAGCAGCTTGGGGGCAGGGTCCCCTCTGAACACCGGGGAGCTGTTTTTT. This codes for CASSLGAGSPLNTGELFF. Variable domain in full (rest from reference TRBV5-6 and TRBJ2-2): DAGVTQSPTHLIKTRGQQVTLRCSPKSGHDTVSWYQQALGQGPQFIFQYYEEEERQRGNFPDRFSGHQFPNYSSELNVNALLLGDSALYLCASSLGAGSPLNTGELFFGEGSRLTVL.

This clonotype was detected only once. This rearrangement joins TRBV28 to TRBJ2-2; D gene uncertain. V was clipped by 6 bases and J by 0 bases, with 14 bases between them. The CDR3 extends over 16 amino acids. The germline gives CDR1 MDHEN, CDR2 SYDVKM. The CDR3 nucleotides are TGTGCCAGCAGCCGCTTAGAGCGTGCGAACACCGGGGAGCTGTTTTTT. Translating it yields CASSRLERANTGELFF.

This rearrangement joins TRBV4-3 to TRBJ2-7, with TRBD2 matching over 8 bases. V gave up 0 bases and J gave up 5 bases; unmatched junction bases: 9. Germline V CDR1 and CDR2: LGHNA, YSLEER. The length of the CDR3 is 16 residues. CDR3 in amino acids: CASSQEGSGGHNEQYF. The CDR3 nucleotides read TGCGCCAGCAGCCAAGAAGGTTCGGGAGGGCATAACGAGCAGTACTTC.

The chain joins TRBV29-1 to TRBJ1-5, with D perhaps TRBD1 (5 bases). Deletions cut 1 base from V and 7 bases from J, with 23 bases between. Germline CDR1 SQVTM, CDR2 ANQGSEA. This CDR3 region has 17 residues. As DNA, the CDR3 is TGCAGCGTTGAAGTCCAGCCATGGCAGGTGGGGGTGCAGCCCCAGCATTTT. Amino acid sequence: CSVEVQPWQVGVQPQHF.

This chain joins TRBV2 and TRBJ2-7, with D tentatively TRBD2 (6 bases). The V gene's germline CDR1 is SNHLY and CDR2 FYNNEI. V dropped 0 bases and J dropped 6 bases, with 12 bases sitting between them. The CDR3 has 14 residues. The DNA for the CDR3 is TGTGCCAGCAGTGAAGCGCTTCGGGAGTTCGAGCAGTACTTC. This translates into CASSEALREFEQYF.

The rearrangement joins TRBV9 to TRBJ2-3; D gene uncertain. Germline V gives CDR1 SGDLS, CDR2 YYNGEE. The CDR3 is 13 amino acids. V shed 1 base and J shed 5 bases, with 8 bases lying between them. In DNA, the CDR3 is TGTGCCAGCAGCGTACCATGGGGAGATACGCAGTATTTT. This gives the protein CASSVPWGDTQYF.

V gene TRBV7-9 combines with J gene TRBJ2-1; 11 bases line up with TRBD2. The CDR3 has 15 amino acids. Germline CDR1 is SEHNR and CDR2 is FQNEAQ (reference sequence). V lost 2 bases and J lost 8; bases outside the gene matches: 5. This CDR3 reads CASSLTSGSPYEQFF. The CDR3 DNA sequence: TGTGCCAGCAGCTTAACTAGCGGGAGTCCTTATGAGCAGTTCTTC.

In DNA, the CDR3 is TGTGCCAGCAGCTTTTCGGTCTGGGGTAGCGGGAGTTCCTACAATGAGCAGTTCTTC. Amino acids: CASSFSVWGSGSSYNEQFF. The rearrangement uses TRBV7-9 and TRBJ2-1; 9 bases fit TRBD2. This CDR3 is built from 19 residues. Germline CDR1 SEHNR, CDR2 FQNEAQ (reference sequence). The trim removed 3 bases at V and 1 base at J, leaving 13 bases unmatched.

The chain joins TRBV2 to TRBJ2-7; 9 nucleotides agree with TRBD2. The J segment lost 5 bases and the V segment lost 3 bases, leaving 5 bases of the junction unmatched. The CDR3 is 14 residues long. The germline gives CDR1 SNHLY, CDR2 FYNNEI. The CDR3 DNA reads TGTGCCAGCAGTGATACTAGCGGGTGGAACGAGCAGTACTTC. Protein product: CASSDTSGWNEQYF.

The chain couples TRBV29-1 to TRBJ2-3; D remains unclear. Trimming removed 4 bases from V and 0 bases from J, with 8 bases in between. CDR3 size: 13 residues. Germline V gene lookup returns CDR1 SQVTM and CDR2 ANQGSEA. CDR3 nucleotides: TGCAGCGTTGCCGGCTACAGCACAGATACGCAGTATTTT. Its translation: CSVAGYSTDTQYF.

The chain employs TRBV4-1 and TRBJ2-7; D not resolved. Germline values: CDR1 MGHRA, CDR2 YSYEKL. V dropped 0 bases and J dropped 3 bases, with 15 bases sitting between them. The CDR3 covers 16 residues. CDR3 protein: CASSQESRRTYYEQYF. DNA of the CDR3: TGCGCCAGCAGCCAAGAAAGTAGAAGGACGTACTACGAGCAGTACTTC.

The count of this clonotype is one. The chain carries TRBV5-6 and TRBJ2-6, with 9 positions matching TRBD1. The length of the CDR3 is 17 residues. V lost 5 bases and J lost 2; bases outside the gene matches: 8. Germline V gene data show CDR1 as SGHDT and CDR2 as YYEEEE. Here the CDR3 reads CASSPGTGLPGANVLTF. CDR3 nucleotide sequence: TGTGCCAGCAGTCCCGGGACAGGGTTGCCTGGGGCCAACGTCCTGACTTTC.

The genes are TRBV5-8 and TRBJ2-2; a possible D gene is TRBD2 (5 bases). V lost 0 bases, J lost 4 bases, and 10 bases lay in between. Germline V CDR1 and CDR2: SGHTS, YDEGEE. The CDR3 runs to 15 residues. The CDR3 loop is CASSLALESTGELFF. The CDR3 nucleotides are TGTGCCAGCAGCTTGGCACTAGAAAGCACCGGGGAGCTGTTTTTT.

The rearrangement links TRBV5-6 to TRBJ2-1; 13 nucleotides match TRBD2. The ends lost 3 bases at V and 1 base at J; junction bases unmatched: 4. From germline, CDR1 is SGHDT and CDR2 YYEEEE. This CDR3 spans 17 amino acids. The CDR3 DNA follows: TGTGCCAGCAGCTCGGGACTAGCGGGGCCTTCCTACAATGAGCAGTTCTTC. This encodes CASSSGLAGPSYNEQFF.

This clonotype came up a few times. The chain combines TRBV27 with TRBJ2-1, with 9 bases matching TRBD2. This CDR3 is built from 16 residues. V was pared by 3 bases and J by 9 bases, with 12 bases of the junction left unmatched. Germline V gives CDR1 MNHEY, CDR2 SMNVEV (reference sequence). The CDR3, as DNA: TGTGCCAGCAGTTTTATCGTAGCGGGGGCCTCGGGTGAGCAGTTCTTC. It encodes CASSFIVAGASGEQFF.

CDR3 region: CSARDLTSDTDTQYF. The CDR3 region has the DNA TGCAGTGCTAGAGATTTAACTAGCGACACAGATACGCAGTATTTT. The chain employs TRBV20-1 and TRBJ2-3; 7 bases map to TRBD2. V trimming: 0 bases; J trimming: 2 bases; junction bases outside the gene matches: 5. Germline V lookup: CDR1 DFQATT, CDR2 SNEGSKA (reference sequence). The CDR3 length is 15 residues.

This clonotype is a singleton in its sample. The chain couples TRBV7-9 to TRBJ2-7; D possibly corresponds to TRBD1 (5 bases). From germline, CDR1 is SEHNR and CDR2 FQNEAQ (reference sequence). This CDR3 region has 14 residues. V was shortened by 4 bases and J by 4 bases, with 14 bases between the two germline ends. CDR3 nucleotides: TGTGCCAGCAGCTATGGACACCGTCCGTACGAGCAGTACTTC. It encodes CASSYGHRPYEQYF.

This sequence joins TRBV6-2 or TRBV6-3 and TRBJ1-2, with 9 bases lining up with TRBD1. After removal of 6 bases from V and 6 bases from J, the junction contained 11 bases not matched to a gene. Germline V gene sequence: CDR1 MNHEY, CDR2 SVGEGT. This CDR3 is built from 15 residues. CDR3 in DNA: TGTGCCAGCAGCTATACCGGGACAGGGACTAATGGCTACACCTTC. It yields the protein CASSYTGTGTNGYTF.

V is TRBV27 and J is TRBJ2-1; D not resolved. Trimming stripped 1 base from V and 0 bases from J, with 10 bases between. Germline assignment: CDR1 MNHEY and CDR2 SMNVEV (reference sequence). There are 16 residues in the CDR3. DNA of the CDR3: TGTGCCAGCAGTTTATACCCCGCCGGCTCCTACAATGAGCAGTTCTTC. This gives the protein CASSLYPAGSYNEQFF.

This clonotype was counted only a few times. CDR3 nucleotides: TGTGCCAGCTACCTGAGCGGAAAAGAGACCCAGTACTTC. This encodes CASYLSGKETQYF. V gene TRBV6-1 combines with J gene TRBJ2-5; possible D gene TRBD2, 5 bases. This CDR3 has 13 residues. Per germline, CDR1 MNHNS and CDR2 SASEGT. V gave up 8 bases and J gave up 3 bases, with 13 bases separating them.

The chain combines TRBV25-1 with TRBJ1-2; D is unresolved. The CDR3 length is 16 residues. Germline values: CDR1 MGHDK, CDR2 SYGVNS. The V end lost 1 base, the J end lost 4 bases, and 16 bases lay between the germline ends. The CDR3 DNA reads as TGTGCCAGCAGTGAATCGCGGGCAGAACGGGGCTATGGCTACACCTTC. Its protein is CASSESRAERGYGYTF.